This section outlines one T cell receptor beta chain sequence together with its context. The target antigen is unknown. This specimen belongs to a study of PD-1 blockade in classical Hodgkin lymphoma. Study-level results: Exclusion covered patients beginning nivolumab under 1 year post-ASCT.

This CDR3 has 14 amino acids. V was shortened by 0 bases and J by 8 bases, with 13 bases between the two germline ends. Germline V gene sequence: CDR1 KGHSH, CDR2 LQKENI. Repertoires were generated with immunoSEQ multiplex PCR, while TCRdb's copy carries only in-frame clones and drops some. The table has 50,000 or so clones, over 60% seen once; the top ten hold roughly 16%. Every single patient, without exception, relapsed after autologous stem cell transplantation, and brentuximab vedotin exposure varied. The sequencing used peripheral blood mononuclear cells (PBMCs), collected before the second cycle of nivolumab. The sequence came from a human donor with classical Hodgkin lymphoma. The chain uses TRBV18 and TRBJ1-2; D remains unclear. The chain's CDR3 is CASSPPLLDRGYTF. DNA of the CDR3: TGTGCCAGCTCACCACCGTTACTGGATCGGGGCTACACCTTC.